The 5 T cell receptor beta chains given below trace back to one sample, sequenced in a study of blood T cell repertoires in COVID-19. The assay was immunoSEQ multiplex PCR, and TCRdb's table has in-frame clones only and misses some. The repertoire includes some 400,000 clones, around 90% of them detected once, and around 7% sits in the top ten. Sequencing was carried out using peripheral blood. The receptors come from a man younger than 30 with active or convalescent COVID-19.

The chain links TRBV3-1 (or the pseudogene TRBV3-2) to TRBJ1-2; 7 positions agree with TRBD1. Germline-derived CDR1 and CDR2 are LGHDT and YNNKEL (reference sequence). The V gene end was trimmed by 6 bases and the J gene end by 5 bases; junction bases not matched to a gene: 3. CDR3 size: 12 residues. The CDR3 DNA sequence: TGTGCCAGCAGACTCAGGGGGTATGGCTACACCTTC. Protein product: CASRLRGYGYTF.

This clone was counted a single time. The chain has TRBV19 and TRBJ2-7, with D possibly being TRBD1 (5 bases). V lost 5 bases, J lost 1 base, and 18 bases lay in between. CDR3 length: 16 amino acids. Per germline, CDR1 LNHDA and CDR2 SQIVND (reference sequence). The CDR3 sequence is CASSVAFETASYEQYF. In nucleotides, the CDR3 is TGTGCCAGTAGTGTGGCCTTTGAGACAGCTTCCTACGAGCAGTACTTC.

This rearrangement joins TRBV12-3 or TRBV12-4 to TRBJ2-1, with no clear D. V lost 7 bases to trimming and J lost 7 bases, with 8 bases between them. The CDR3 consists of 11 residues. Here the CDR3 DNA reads TGTGCCAGCATGGCGGAGAATGAGCAGTTCTTC. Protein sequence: CASMAENEQFF.

The CDR3 protein is CASSQVGGGPEKLFF. The CDR3 region has the DNA TGTGCCAGCAGCCAAGTTGGGGGGGGGCCTGAAAAACTGTTTTTT. The rearrangement uses TRBV4-2 and TRBJ1-4, with D perhaps matching TRBD1 (6 bases). This CDR3 has 15 amino acids. The V gene lost 1 base and the J gene lost 7 bases, with 13 bases spanning the gap. Germline loops: CDR1 LGHNA, CDR2 YNFKEQ.

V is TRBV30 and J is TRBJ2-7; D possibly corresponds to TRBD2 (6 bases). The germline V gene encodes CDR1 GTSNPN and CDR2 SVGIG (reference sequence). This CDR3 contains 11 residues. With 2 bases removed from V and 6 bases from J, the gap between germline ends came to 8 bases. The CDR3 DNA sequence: TGTGCCTGGAGTCTAGCGTTCGAGCAGTACTTC. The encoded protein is CAWSLAFEQYF.